Below, one T cell receptor beta chain is given with its context. This entry comes from a study of spatial heterogeneity in lung cancer. MiXCR, applied by TCRdb to the 5' RACE reads, yields one record per CDR3 protein. The table lists about 46,000 distinct CDR3 sequences, 12% of them singletons. Stated time point: blood at routine non-recurrence follow-up after resection. The CDR3 covers 13 residues. V trimming: 6 bases; J trimming: 8 bases; junction bases outside the gene matches: 11. Looked up from germline, CDR1 is SQVTM and CDR2 is ANQGSEA. The clonotype comes from a male donor with early-stage non-small cell lung cancer. The sample in question was PBMCs, obtained at follow-up. The rearrangement uses TRBV29-1 and TRBJ1-2; 8 bases map to TRBD1. As DNA, the CDR3 is TGCAGCGTCGGCCCCAGGGGGCGCGACGGCTACACCTTC. It encodes CSVGPRGRDGYTF.